The 21 T cell receptor beta chains below were found in one sample sequenced in a study of vaccination effects on CD4 cells after COVID-19. Sequencing was preceded by expansion of antigen-specific CD4+ T cells with viral peptide pools in the ViraFEST assay. Following culture for approximately ten days, CD4+ T cells were isolated. These TCRs are of unknown antigen specificity. Profiling relied on immunoSEQ multiplex PCR, and the TCRdb table lists in-frame clones only, not all of them. Of just over 8,000 clones listed, roughly 74% are singletons. The sequenced sample was CD4+ T cells from PBMCs cultured with HCoV-229E spike peptides, obtained before COVID-19 vaccination. Source of these receptors: a human donor who received a COVID-19 vaccine.

In its sample, this clone was seen a few times. This rearrangement joins TRBV15 to TRBJ1-1; TRBD1 might be the D (5 bases). CDR1 and CDR2 (germline): LNHNV, YYDKDF (reference sequence). V was trimmed by 4 bases and J by 3 bases, leaving 6 bases between them. The CDR3 length is 12 residues. The CDR3 reads CATSKGHTEAFF. CDR3 bases: TGTGCCACCAGCAAGGGACACACTGAAGCTTTCTTT.

This clone was recorded only once. The genes are TRBV19 and TRBJ1-1; weak D call: TRBD1 (5 bases). This CDR3 spans 15 amino acids. Germline V gene data show CDR1 as LNHDA and CDR2 as SQIVND (reference sequence). Trimming shortened V by 3 bases and J by 11 bases, and 22 bases separated the two germline ends. The DNA for the CDR3 is TGTGCCAGTAGTATTTCGTGGGGCTTCGGTGAGGCCGCTTTCTTT. Translated: CASSISWGFGEAAFF.

J is TRBJ1-4 and V is TRBV9; TRBD1 might be the D (5 bases). Germline lookup yields CDR1 SGDLS and CDR2 YYNGEE. The CDR3 totals 16 residues. V was cut by 3 bases and J by 0 bases, with 12 bases left in between. This chain's CDR3 is CASSETTGATNEKLFF. Here the CDR3 DNA reads TGTGCCAGCAGCGAAACTACAGGTGCAACTAATGAAAAACTGTTTTTT.

This rearrangement joins TRBV21-1 to TRBJ1-1; the DNA was not compared with TRBD1, the D call given in the table. TRBV21-1 is designated a pseudogene. CDR3 length: 17 residues. The CDR3 DNA reads as TGTGCCAGCAGCAAAGTTCGGGCAGGGGGACGAAACACTGAAGCTTTCTTT. Protein sequence: CASSKVRAGGRNTEAFF.

This sequence joins TRBV27 and TRBJ2-1; 11 bases align to TRBD2. V was pared by 6 bases and J by 8 bases, with 6 bases of the junction left unmatched. Looked up from germline, CDR1 is MNHEY and CDR2 is SMNVEV (reference sequence). The CDR3 length is 14 residues. The CDR3 region is CASRTSGIFHEQFF. CDR3 coding DNA: TGTGCCAGCAGGACTAGCGGGATTTTTCATGAGCAGTTCTTC.

The table lists this clone with a few counts. The chain has TRBV19 and TRBJ2-7, with D perhaps matching TRBD1 (6 bases). The CDR3 is 14 residues long. The V end lost 5 bases, the J end lost 1 base, and 12 bases lay between the germline ends. Germline-derived CDR1 and CDR2 are LNHDA and SQIVND (reference sequence). The CDR3 sequence: CASSEQGASYEQYF. For the CDR3, the DNA is TGTGCCAGTAGTGAACAGGGAGCATCCTACGAGCAGTACTTC.

V is TRBV12-3 or TRBV12-4 and J is TRBJ2-3; no clear D gene. Trimming shortened V by 6 bases and J by 8 bases, and 12 bases separated the two germline ends. This CDR3 is built from 12 residues. The CDR3 nucleotides are TGTGCCAGCAGCCTGGGGTCAGGTACGCAGTATTTT. Translating it yields CASSLGSGTQYF.

The chain joins TRBV3-1 (or the pseudogene TRBV3-2) to TRBJ1-4, with unresolved D. Trimming removed 4 bases from V and 6 bases from J, with 9 bases in between. Germline assignment: CDR1 LGHDT and CDR2 YNNKEL (reference sequence). The CDR3 is 13 amino acids. CDR3 in DNA: TGTGCCAGCAGCCTAGTGATCGATGAAAAACTGTTTTTT. Amino acids: CASSLVIDEKLFF.

The chain couples TRBV2 to TRBJ1-1; D possibly corresponds to TRBD1 (5 bases). V was shortened by 7 bases and J by 1 base, with 13 bases between the two germline ends. This CDR3 region has 14 residues. Germline assignment: CDR1 SNHLY and CDR2 FYNNEI. CDR3 sequence: CASNSRAGNTEAFF. The CDR3 nucleotides are TGTGCCAGCAACAGCAGGGCCGGGAACACTGAAGCTTTCTTT. Drawing the rest from reference TRBV2 and TRBJ1-1, the complete variable domain is EPEVTQTPSHQVTQMGQEVILRCVPISNHLYFYWYRQILGQKVEFLVSFYNNEISEKSEIFDDQFSVERPDGSNFTLKIRSTKLEDSAMYFCASNSRAGNTEAFFGQGTRLTVV.

The chain combines TRBV18 with TRBJ2-1; 7 bases are a match to TRBD1. The germline V gene encodes CDR1 KGHSH and CDR2 LQKENI. V was pared by 5 bases and J by 6 bases, with 10 bases of the junction left unmatched. The CDR3 contains 15 residues. CDR3 bases: TGTGCCAGCTCATATAGGACAGGAGGTTCCAATGAGCAGTTCTTC. This translates into CASSYRTGGSNEQFF.

This clone was detected once. This chain joins TRBV2 and TRBJ2-3; 11 nucleotides match TRBD2. The CDR3 sequence is 15 residues long. Looked up from germline, CDR1 is SNHLY and CDR2 is FYNNEI. V lost 11 bases to trimming and J lost 3 bases; unmatched junction nucleotides: 10. Here the CDR3 DNA reads TGTGCCGTGGGGCTAGCGGGAGGTGCAACAGATACGCAGTATTTT. Its translation: CAVGLAGGATDTQYF.

Only a few counts were recorded for this clone. V is TRBV5-1 and J is TRBJ2-1; no firm D call. Germline values: CDR1 SGHRS, CDR2 YFSETQ. Trimming removed 4 bases from V and 0 bases from J, with 11 bases in between. The CDR3 spans 15 residues. The CDR3 nucleotides are TGCGCCAGCAGCGAGACGGGCCCCTCCTACAATGAGCAGTTCTTC. Protein: CASSETGPSYNEQFF.

CDR3 bases: TGTGCCAGCAGTCTGTTGCCTAGCGGGGGGGTTAGACACAATGAGCAGTTCTTC. The encoded protein is CASSLLPSGGVRHNEQFF. V usage is TRBV7-7 and J usage is TRBJ2-1, with TRBD2 matching 12 bases. This CDR3 spans 18 amino acids. V lost 6 bases, J lost 5 bases, and 14 bases stayed unmatched. Germline lookup yields CDR1 SSHAT and CDR2 FNYEAQ (reference sequence).

The J gene is TRBJ2-3, the V gene TRBV28; 13 bases are shared with TRBD2. After removal of 5 bases from V and 2 bases from J, the junction contained 13 bases not matched to a gene. This CDR3 comprises 19 residues. The germline CDR1 and CDR2 sequences are MDHEN and SYDVKM. CDR3 sequence reads: CASSRTSGGSRVDTDTQYF. CDR3 sequence (DNA): TGTGCCAGCAGTCGGACTAGCGGGGGCTCCCGGGTTGACACAGATACGCAGTATTTT.

Turning to this clone: Other DNA sequences of this sample code for an identical CDR3. The chain carries TRBV5-6 and TRBJ2-3, with D unclear. Trimming took off 2 bases at V and 6 bases at J, with 4 bases between the two ends. Germline CDR1 is SGHDT and CDR2 is YYEEEE. This CDR3 is built from 11 residues. This chain's CDR3 is CASSFRDTQYF. CDR3 sequence (DNA): TGTGCCAGCAGCTTCCGGGATACGCAGTATTTT.

J is TRBJ2-3 and V is TRBV19, with a tentative D call TRBD1 (5 bases). From germline, CDR1 is LNHDA and CDR2 SQIVND (reference sequence). The CDR3 is 15 residues long. V was pared by 6 bases and J by 3 bases, with 16 bases between. The CDR3 here is CASSVTQGRTDTQYF. The CDR3 coding sequence is TGTGCCAGTAGCGTCACCCAGGGTCGGACAGATACGCAGTATTTT.

In its sample, this clone was seen a few times. The J gene is TRBJ2-7, the V gene TRBV5-6; either TRBD1 or TRBD2 may fit D (5 bases each). Between the trimmed V and J ends, which lost 5 bases and 5 bases, there was a span of 23 bases. The CDR3 has 16 amino acids. Per the germline V gene, CDR1 is SGHDT and CDR2 is YYEEEE. This CDR3 is CASRPPGLKEFDEQYF. The CDR3 DNA sequence: TGTGCCAGCAGGCCGCCGGGGCTAAAGGAATTTGACGAGCAGTACTTC.

This chain links TRBV12-3 or TRBV12-4 with TRBJ1-2; TRBD1 agrees at 7 bases. The CDR3 is 12 residues long. With 5 bases clipped from V and 4 bases from J, the junction kept 1 base outside the gene matches. The CDR3 DNA reads TGTGCCAGCAGTACAGGGGTCTATGGCTACACCTTC. Protein product: CASSTGVYGYTF.

J is TRBJ1-1 and V is TRBV6-5; tentative D call: TRBD1 (5 bases). The V gene's germline CDR1 is MNHEY and CDR2 SVGAGI. V dropped 2 bases and J dropped 4 bases, with 8 bases sitting between them. The CDR3 spans 13 residues. The chain's CDR3 is CASSYGTGTEAFF. Here the CDR3 DNA reads TGTGCCAGCAGTTACGGGACGGGCACTGAAGCTTTCTTT.

As DNA, the CDR3 is TGTGCCAGCAGTGGAGTTAACTCTGGAAACACCATATATTTT. This gives the protein CASSGVNSGNTIYF. The chain is built from TRBV2 and TRBJ1-3; D gene uncertain. Deletions cut 4 bases from V and 0 bases from J, with 7 bases between. The CDR3 length is 14 residues. In germline, CDR1 is SNHLY, CDR2 FYNNEI.

The CDR3: CATSIDSNEQYF. The CDR3 coding sequence is TGTGCCACCAGCATAGATAGCAACGAGCAGTACTTC. The chain joins TRBV15 to TRBJ2-7; D is unclear. In germline, CDR1 is LNHNV, CDR2 YYDKDF (reference sequence). Trimming took off 4 bases at V and 5 bases at J, with 9 bases between the two ends. The CDR3 extends over 12 amino acids.